This record looks at one T cell receptor (beta chain) sequence and its context. Its antigen remains unknown. These data are taken from a study of CD8 T cells in ankylosing spondylitis. Each CDR3 protein is one row after TCRdb ran MiXCR on the 5' RACE reads. The table has about 440,000 distinct CDR3 sequences, roughly 18% seen once. Germline V lookup: CDR1 MGHRA, CDR2 YSYEKL. The ends were cut back, 2 bases at V and 4 bases at J, with 14 bases in the middle. This CDR3 comprises 15 residues. Findings and caveats of the study: Ankylosing spondylitis blood appeared to be characterized by a TCR beta motif of several highly homologous variants.

The sequenced material came from blood, either unsorted or a sorted T cell fraction (not recorded which). The rearrangement links TRBV4-1 to TRBJ1-2; D gene uncertain. The sequence was collected from a male donor with ankylosing spondylitis. The CDR3 nucleotides are TGCGCCAGCAGCCAACCGGTCCCACCACCCTATGGCTACACCTTC. Translating gives CASSQPVPPPYGYTF.